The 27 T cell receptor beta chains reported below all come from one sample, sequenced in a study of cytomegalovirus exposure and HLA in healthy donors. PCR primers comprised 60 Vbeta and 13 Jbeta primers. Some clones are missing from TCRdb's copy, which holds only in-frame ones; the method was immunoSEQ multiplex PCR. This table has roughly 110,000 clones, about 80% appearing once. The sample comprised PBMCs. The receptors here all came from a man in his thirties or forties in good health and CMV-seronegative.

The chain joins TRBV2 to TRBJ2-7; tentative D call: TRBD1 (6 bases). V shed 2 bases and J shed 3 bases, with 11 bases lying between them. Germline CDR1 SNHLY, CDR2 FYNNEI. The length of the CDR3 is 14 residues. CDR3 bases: TGTGCCAGCAGTGAAAGGGACACTTTCTACGAGCAGTACTTC. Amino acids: CASSERDTFYEQYF.

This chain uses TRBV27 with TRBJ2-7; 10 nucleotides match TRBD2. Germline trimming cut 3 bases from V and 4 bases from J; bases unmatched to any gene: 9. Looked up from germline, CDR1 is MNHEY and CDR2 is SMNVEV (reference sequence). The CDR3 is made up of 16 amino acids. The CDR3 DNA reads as TGTGCCAGCAGTTTTGTTCCAGCGGGAGGGGGTTACGAGCAGTACTTC. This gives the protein CASSFVPAGGGYEQYF.

The CDR3: CASRNRQGGNEKLFF. The CDR3 coding sequence is TGTGCCAGCAGAAACCGACAGGGGGGAAATGAAAAACTGTTTTTT. The chain joins TRBV6-5 to TRBJ1-4; 9 bases fit TRBD1. This CDR3 has 15 residues. Germline CDR1 and CDR2: MNHEY and SVGAGI. V dropped 6 bases and J dropped 5; count of bases not matched to a gene: 7.

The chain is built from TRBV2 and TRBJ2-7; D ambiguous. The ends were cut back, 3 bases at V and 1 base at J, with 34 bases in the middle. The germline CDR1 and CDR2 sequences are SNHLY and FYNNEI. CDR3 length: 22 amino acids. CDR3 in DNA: TGTGCCAGCAGTGACGGCTACTTGGCAGCTGCGATCGACCGCCCGCGGTCCTACGAGCAGTACTTC. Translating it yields CASSDGYLAAAIDRPRSYEQYF.

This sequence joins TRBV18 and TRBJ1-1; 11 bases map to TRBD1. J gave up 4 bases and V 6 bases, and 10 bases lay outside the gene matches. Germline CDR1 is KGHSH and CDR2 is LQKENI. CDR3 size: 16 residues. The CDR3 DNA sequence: TGTGCCAGCTCGGAAATGGACAGGGGGCGAAGCACTGAAGCTTTCTTT. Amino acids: CASSEMDRGRSTEAFF.

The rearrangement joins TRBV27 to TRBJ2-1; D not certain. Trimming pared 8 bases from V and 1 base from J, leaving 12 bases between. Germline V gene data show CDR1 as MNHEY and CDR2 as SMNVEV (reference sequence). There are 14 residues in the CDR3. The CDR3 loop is CASASLQSYNEQFF. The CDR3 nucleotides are TGTGCCAGCGCCAGTCTCCAGTCCTACAATGAGCAGTTCTTC.

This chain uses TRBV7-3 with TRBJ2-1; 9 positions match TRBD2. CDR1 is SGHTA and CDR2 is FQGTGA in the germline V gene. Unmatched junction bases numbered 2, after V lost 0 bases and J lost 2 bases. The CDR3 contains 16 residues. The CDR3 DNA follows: TGTGCCAGCAGCTTAACTGGCGGGGGGGCCTACAATGAGCAGTTCTTC. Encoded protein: CASSLTGGGAYNEQFF. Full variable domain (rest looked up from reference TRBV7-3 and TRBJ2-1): GAGVSQTPSNKVTEKGKYVELRCDPISGHTALYWYRQSLGQGPEFLIYFQGTGAADDSGLPNDRFFAVRPEGSVSTLKIQRTERGDSAVYLCASSLTGGGAYNEQFFGPGTRLTVL.

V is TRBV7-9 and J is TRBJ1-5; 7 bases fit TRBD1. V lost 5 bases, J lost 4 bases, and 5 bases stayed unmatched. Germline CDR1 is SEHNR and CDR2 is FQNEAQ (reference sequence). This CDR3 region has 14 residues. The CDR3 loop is CASSKSGGNQPQHF. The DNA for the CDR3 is TGTGCCAGCAGCAAATCAGGGGGGAATCAGCCCCAGCATTTT.

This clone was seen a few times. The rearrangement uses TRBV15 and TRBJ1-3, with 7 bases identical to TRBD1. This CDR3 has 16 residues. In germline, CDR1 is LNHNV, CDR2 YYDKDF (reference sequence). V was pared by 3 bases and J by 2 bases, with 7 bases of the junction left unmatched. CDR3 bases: TGTGCCACCAGCAGGCGAACAGGGGCAACTGGAAACACCATATATTTT. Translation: CATSRRTGATGNTIYF.

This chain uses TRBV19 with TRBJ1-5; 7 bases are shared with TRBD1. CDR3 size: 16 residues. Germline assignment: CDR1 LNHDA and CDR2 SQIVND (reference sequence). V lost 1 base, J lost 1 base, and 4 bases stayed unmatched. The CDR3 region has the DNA TGTGCCAGTAGTATAGCCGGGACAGCCAGCAATCAGCCCCAGCATTTT. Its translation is CASSIAGTASNQPQHF.

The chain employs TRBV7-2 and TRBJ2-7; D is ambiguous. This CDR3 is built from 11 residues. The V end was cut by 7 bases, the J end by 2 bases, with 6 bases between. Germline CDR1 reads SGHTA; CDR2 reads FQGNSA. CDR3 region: CASTPAYEQYF. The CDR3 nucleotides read TGTGCCAGCACCCCGGCCTACGAGCAGTACTTC.

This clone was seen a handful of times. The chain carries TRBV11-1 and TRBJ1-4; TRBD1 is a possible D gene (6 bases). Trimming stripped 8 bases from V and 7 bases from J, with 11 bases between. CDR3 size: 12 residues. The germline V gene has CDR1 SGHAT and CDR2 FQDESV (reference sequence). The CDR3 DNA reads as TGTGCCAGCGAGGGGGTTGGTGAAAAACTGTTTTTT. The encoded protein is CASEGVGEKLFF.

The CDR3 is CASSDLPGRNEQFF. The CDR3 nucleotides are TGTGCCAGCAGTGACCTCCCAGGGCGGAATGAGCAGTTCTTC. The V and J genes are TRBV6-4 and TRBJ2-1, with a tentative D call TRBD1 (5 bases). Between the trimmed V and J ends, which lost 2 bases and 7 bases, there was a span of 12 bases. The CDR3 totals 14 residues. The germline CDR1 and CDR2 sequences are MRHNA and SNTAGT.

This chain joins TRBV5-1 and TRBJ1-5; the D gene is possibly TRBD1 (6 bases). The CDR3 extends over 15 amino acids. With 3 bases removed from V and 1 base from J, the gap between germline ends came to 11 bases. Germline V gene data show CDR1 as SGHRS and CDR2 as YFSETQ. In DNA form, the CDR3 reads TGCGCCAGCAGCTCTGGGGGCATGAGCAATCAGCCCCAGCATTTT. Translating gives CASSSGGMSNQPQHF. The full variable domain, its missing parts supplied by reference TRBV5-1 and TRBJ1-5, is KAGVTQTPRYLIKTRGQQVTLSCSPISGHRSVSWYQQTPGQGLQFLFEYFSETQRNKGNFPGRFSGRQFSNSRSEMNVSTLELGDSALYLCASSSGGMSNQPQHFGDGTRLSIL.

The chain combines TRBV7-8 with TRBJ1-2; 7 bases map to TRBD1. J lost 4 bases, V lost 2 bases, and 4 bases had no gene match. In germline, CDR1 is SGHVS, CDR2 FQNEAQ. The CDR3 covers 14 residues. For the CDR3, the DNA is TGTGCCAGCAGCTTAACGTCAGGGGGCTATGGCTACACCTTC. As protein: CASSLTSGGYGYTF.

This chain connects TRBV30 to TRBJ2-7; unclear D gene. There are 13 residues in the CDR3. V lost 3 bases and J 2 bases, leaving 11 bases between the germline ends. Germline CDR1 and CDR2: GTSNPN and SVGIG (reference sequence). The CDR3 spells CAWRETSTYEQYF. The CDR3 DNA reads TGTGCCTGGAGAGAGACTTCTACCTACGAGCAGTACTTC.

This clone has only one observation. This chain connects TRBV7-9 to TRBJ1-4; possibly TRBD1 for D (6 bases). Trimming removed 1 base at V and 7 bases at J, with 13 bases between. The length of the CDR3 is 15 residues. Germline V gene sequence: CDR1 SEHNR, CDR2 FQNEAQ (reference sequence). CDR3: CASSLGDTPGEKLFF. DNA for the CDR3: TGTGCCAGCAGCTTAGGGGACACCCCGGGTGAAAAACTGTTTTTT. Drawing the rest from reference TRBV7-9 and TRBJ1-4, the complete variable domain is DTGVSQNPRHKITKRGQNVTFRCDPISEHNRLYWYRQTLGQGPEFLTYFQNEAQLEKSRLLSDRFSAERPKGSFSTLEIQRTEQGDSAMYLCASSLGDTPGEKLFFGSGTQLSVL.

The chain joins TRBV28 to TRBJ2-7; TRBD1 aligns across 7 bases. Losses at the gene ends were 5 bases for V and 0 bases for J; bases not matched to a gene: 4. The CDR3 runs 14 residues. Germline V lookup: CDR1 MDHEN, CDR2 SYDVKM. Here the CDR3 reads CASSAQGRSYEQYF. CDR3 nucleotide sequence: TGTGCCAGCAGTGCACAGGGGCGCTCCTACGAGCAGTACTTC.

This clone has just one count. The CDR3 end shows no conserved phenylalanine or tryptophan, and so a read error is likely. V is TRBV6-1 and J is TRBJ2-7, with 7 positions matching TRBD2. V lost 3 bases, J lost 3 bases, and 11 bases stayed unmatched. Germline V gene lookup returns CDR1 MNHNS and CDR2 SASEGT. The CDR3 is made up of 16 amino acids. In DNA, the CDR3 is TGTGCCAGCAGTGAGATCTTGGCGGGAGTGGGCTACGAGCAGTACCTC. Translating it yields CASSEILAGVGYEQYL.

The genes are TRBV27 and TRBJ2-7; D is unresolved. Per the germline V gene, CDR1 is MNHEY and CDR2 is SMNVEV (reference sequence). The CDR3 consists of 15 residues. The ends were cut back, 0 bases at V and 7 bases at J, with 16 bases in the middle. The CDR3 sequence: CASSLSYLPLVEQYF. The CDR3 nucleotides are TGTGCCAGCAGTTTATCATACCTACCCCTTGTGGAGCAGTACTTC.

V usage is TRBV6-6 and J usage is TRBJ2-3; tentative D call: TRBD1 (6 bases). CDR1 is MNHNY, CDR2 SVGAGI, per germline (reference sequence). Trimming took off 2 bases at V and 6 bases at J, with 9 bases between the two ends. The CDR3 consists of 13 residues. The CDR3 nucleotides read TGTGCCAGCAGTTACCTTGGGGGCGATACGCAGTATTTT. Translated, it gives CASSYLGGDTQYF.

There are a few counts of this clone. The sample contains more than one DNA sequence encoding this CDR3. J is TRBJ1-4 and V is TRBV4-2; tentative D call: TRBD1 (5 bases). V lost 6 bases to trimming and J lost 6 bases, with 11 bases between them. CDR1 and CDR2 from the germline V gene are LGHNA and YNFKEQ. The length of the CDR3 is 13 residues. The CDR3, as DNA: TGTGCCAGCAGTAGGCAGGGTGATGAAAAACTGTTTTTT. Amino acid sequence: CASSRQGDEKLFF.

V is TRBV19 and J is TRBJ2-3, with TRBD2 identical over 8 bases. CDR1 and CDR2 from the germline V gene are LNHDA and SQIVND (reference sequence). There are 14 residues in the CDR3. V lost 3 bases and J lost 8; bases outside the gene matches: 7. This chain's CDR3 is CASSIQAGVGTQYF. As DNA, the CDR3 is TGTGCCAGTAGTATTCAAGCGGGAGTAGGTACGCAGTATTTT.

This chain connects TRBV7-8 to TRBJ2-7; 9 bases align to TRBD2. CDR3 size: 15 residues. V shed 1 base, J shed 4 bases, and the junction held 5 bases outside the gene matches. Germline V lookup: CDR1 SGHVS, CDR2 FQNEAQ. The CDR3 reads CASSLVIAGVYEQYF. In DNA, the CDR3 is TGTGCCAGCAGCTTAGTAATAGCGGGGGTTTACGAGCAGTACTTC.

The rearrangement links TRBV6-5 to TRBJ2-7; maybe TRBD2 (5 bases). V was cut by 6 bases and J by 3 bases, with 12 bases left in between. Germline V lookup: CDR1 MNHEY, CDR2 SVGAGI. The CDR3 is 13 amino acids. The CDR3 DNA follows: TGTGCCAGCAGCAAGACTGGGAGCTACGAGCAGTACTTC. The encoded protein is CASSKTGSYEQYF.

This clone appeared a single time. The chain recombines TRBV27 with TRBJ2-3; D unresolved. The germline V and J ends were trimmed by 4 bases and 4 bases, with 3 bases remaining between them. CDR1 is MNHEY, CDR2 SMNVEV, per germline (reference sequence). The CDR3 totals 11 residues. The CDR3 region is CASSSSDTQYF. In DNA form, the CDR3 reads TGTGCCAGCAGTTCTTCAGATACGCAGTATTTT.

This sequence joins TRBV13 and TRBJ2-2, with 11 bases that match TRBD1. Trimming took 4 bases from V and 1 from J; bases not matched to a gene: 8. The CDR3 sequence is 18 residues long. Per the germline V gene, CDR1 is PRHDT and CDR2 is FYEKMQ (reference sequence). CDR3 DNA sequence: TGTGCCAGCAGCTCTGTCCCGGGACAGGGGGAGAACACCGGGGAGCTGTTTTTT. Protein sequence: CASSSVPGQGENTGELFF.